This passage covers 4 T cell receptor beta chains from one sample sequenced in a study of technical replicates of blood from a few donors (dated by TCRdb to the late 2010s). The library relied on the immunoSEQ multiplex PCR assay. TCRdb mirrors the immuneACCESS table, restricted to in-frame sequences. Some clones are absent from its copies; in checked studies, under half trace to an unresolved V gene, and the reason for the others is unknown. The sample profile shows more than 90,000 clones; under 96% of them were found once. The biggest ten clones account for roughly 0.21% of the sample. Input material: T cells isolated from PBMCs. These receptor sequences come from a human donor in good health.

V usage is TRBV7-9 and J usage is TRBJ2-4, with D possibly TRBD1 on 8 matching bases. Germline CDR1 is SEHNR and CDR2 is FQNEAQ (reference sequence). CDR3 length equals 18 residues. V was pared by 3 bases and J by 9 bases, with 27 bases between. CDR3 region: CASSLEVDWTGRGGIQYF. The CDR3 DNA is TGTGCCAGCAGCTTGGAGGTAGATTGGACAGGGAGGGGCGGCATTCAGTACTTC.

This sequence joins TRBV5-6 and TRBJ2-1; perhaps TRBD2 as D (7 bases). This CDR3 contains 19 residues. Germline CDR1 SGHDT, CDR2 YYEEEE. Trimming removed 5 bases at V and 9 bases at J, with 33 bases between. CDR3 protein: CASSRPPGRKKREGGEQFF. The CDR3 DNA is TGTGCCAGCAGTAGACCTCCGGGACGCAAGAAGCGGGAAGGGGGTGAGCAGTTCTTC.

The DNA of the CDR3 is TGTGCCAGCAGTTACTCGAGAGGGCGCCATGAAAAACTGTTTTTT. This sequence encodes CASSYSRGRHEKLFF. V is TRBV6-6 and J is TRBJ1-4; D call uncertain. Trimming pared 0 bases from V and 6 bases from J, leaving 11 bases between. Germline assignment: CDR1 MNHNY and CDR2 SVGAGI (reference sequence). This CDR3 comprises 15 residues.

The chain uses TRBV21-1 and TRBJ2-2; TRBD2 is the table's D call, not checked against the DNA. TRBV21-1 is classified as a pseudogene. CDR3 length: 16 residues. The CDR3 here is CASSKAASGHTGELFF. The CDR3 region has the DNA TGTGCCAGCAGCAAAGCGGCTAGCGGGCACACCGGGGAGCTGTTTTTT.